These 25 T cell receptor beta chains were all obtained from the same sample, sequenced in a study of control samples from healthy donors and cancer patients (dated by TCRdb to about 2020). Libraries were prepared through the immunoSEQ multiplex PCR assay. TCRdb obtained this table from immuneACCESS and retained in-frame rearrangements with V and J assigned. These tables miss some clones; where compared with another copy, unresolved V genes account for less than half of the shortfall, and the remainder is unexplained. Present in this sample are 100,000 or so clones, just over 90% of which were seen just once. Together, the top ten hold 0.92% of the sample. Sequencing used blood. Every receptor here comes from a woman in her 30s in good health.

This sequence joins TRBV9 and TRBJ1-2; D is unresolved. This CDR3 spans 14 amino acids. Germline CDR1 SGDLS, CDR2 YYNGEE. The germline V and J ends were trimmed by 4 bases and 4 bases, with 14 bases remaining between them. The CDR3: CASSFQTDVYGYTF. CDR3 nucleotide sequence: TGTGCCAGCAGCTTCCAGACGGATGTCTATGGCTACACCTTC.

This sequence joins TRBV19 and TRBJ1-2; D call uncertain. Between the trimmed V and J ends, which lost 5 bases and 5 bases, there was a span of 18 bases. This CDR3 comprises 15 residues. Per germline, CDR1 LNHDA and CDR2 SQIVND (reference sequence). CDR3 bases: TGTGCCAGTAGTCCGGCAGGATTAACCACGTATGGCTACACCTTC. This codes for CASSPAGLTTYGYTF.

This chain uses TRBV28 with TRBJ2-7; a weak D match, TRBD2 (6 bases). Trimming pared 10 bases from V and 7 bases from J, leaving 20 bases between. The CDR3 has 13 amino acids. Germline V CDR1 and CDR2: MDHEN, SYDVKM. In DNA form, the CDR3 reads TGTGCCACCTACGAGTTCGGGAGTAAAGAGCAGTACTTC. Protein: CATYEFGSKEQYF.

This clone was picked up one time. Here the CDR3 reads CASSLTGTGIYNEQFF. Written as DNA, the CDR3 is TGTGCCAGCAGCTTAACCGGGACAGGAATATACAATGAGCAGTTCTTC. The V and J genes are TRBV9 and TRBJ2-1; TRBD1 aligns across 8 bases. Germline CDR1 reads SGDLS; CDR2 reads YYNGEE. The J segment lost 4 bases and the V segment lost 4 bases, leaving 10 bases of the junction unmatched. There are 16 residues in the CDR3.

This chain joins TRBV25-1 and TRBJ1-1; maybe TRBD1 (6 bases). The CDR3 sequence is 13 residues long. Germline CDR1 is MGHDK and CDR2 is SYGVNS. Trimming shortened V by 8 bases and J by 1 base, and 11 bases separated the two germline ends. CDR3 residues: CASLGQPNTEAFF. The CDR3 DNA follows: TGTGCCAGCCTGGGACAACCGAACACTGAAGCTTTCTTT. Full variable domain (rest looked up from reference TRBV25-1 and TRBJ1-1): EADIYQTPRYLVIGTGKKITLECSQTMGHDKMYWYQQDPGMELHLIHYSYGVNSTEKGDLSSESTVSRIRTEHFPLTLESARPSHTSQYLCASLGQPNTEAFFGQGTRLTVV.

The DNA for the CDR3 is TGCAGCGTTGAAGATCGGTTACAGGGTGGACGAACTGAAGCTTTCTTT. Its protein product is CSVEDRLQGGRTEAFF. This chain connects TRBV29-1 to TRBJ1-1; possibly TRBD1 for D (6 bases). V was cut by 0 bases and J by 5 bases, with 19 bases left in between. From germline, CDR1 is SQVTM and CDR2 ANQGSEA. The CDR3 covers 16 residues.

The chain has TRBV19 and TRBJ1-3; D is uncertain. Looked up from germline, CDR1 is LNHDA and CDR2 is SQIVND (reference sequence). The CDR3 is made up of 13 amino acids. Deletions cut 3 bases from V and 0 bases from J, with 3 bases between. The DNA of the CDR3 is TGTGCCAGTAGTATCGTCTCTGGAAACACCATATATTTT. As protein: CASSIVSGNTIYF.

This clone is a singleton in its sample. The genes are TRBV5-1 and TRBJ2-5; 8 bases match TRBD1. CDR1 and CDR2 (germline): SGHRS, YFSETQ. V lost 0 bases to trimming and J lost 2 bases; unmatched junction nucleotides: 9. The CDR3 sequence is 17 residues long. The CDR3: CASSLGAGGARQETQYF. The CDR3 nucleotides read TGCGCCAGCAGCTTGGGAGCAGGGGGCGCGAGGCAAGAGACCCAGTACTTC.

In its sample, this clone was seen once. This chain joins TRBV9 and TRBJ1-2, with D perhaps matching TRBD1 (5 bases). This CDR3 region has 15 residues. Trimming cost V 0 bases and J 4 bases, with 13 bases left between them. The germline CDR1 and CDR2 sequences are SGDLS and YYNGEE. This chain's CDR3 is CASSVGAGDSYGYTF. The CDR3 DNA is TGTGCCAGCAGCGTAGGGGCCGGGGACTCCTATGGCTACACCTTC.

CDR3 protein: CASSDRVAGRNYEQYF. CDR3 sequence (DNA): TGTGCCAGCAGTGATAGGGTAGCGGGACGAAACTACGAGCAGTACTTC. This chain links TRBV6-1 with TRBJ2-7, with 8 bases fitting TRBD2. Germline V gene data show CDR1 as MNHNS and CDR2 as SASEGT. The J segment lost 3 bases and the V segment lost 3 bases, leaving 10 bases of the junction unmatched. The CDR3 is 16 amino acids.

V is TRBV27 and J is TRBJ2-7, with D possibly being TRBD1 (5 bases). CDR1 and CDR2 (germline): MNHEY, SMNVEV (reference sequence). The CDR3 runs 14 residues. V was clipped by 3 bases and J by 3 bases, with 12 bases between them. For the CDR3, the DNA is TGTGCCAGCAGTTTCGGAGACAGAGTCTACGAGCAGTACTTC. Protein product: CASSFGDRVYEQYF.

The chain has TRBV14 and TRBJ2-3, with 12 bases identical to TRBD2. V lost 3 bases, J lost 6 bases, and 7 bases stayed unmatched. Germline-derived CDR1 and CDR2 are SGHDN and FVKESK. CDR3 length equals 16 residues. The CDR3 loop is CASSQARLAGADTQYF. In nucleotides, the CDR3 is TGTGCCAGCAGCCAGGCGAGACTAGCGGGAGCGGATACGCAGTATTTT.

This chain uses TRBV15 with TRBJ1-6, with 7 bases fitting TRBD1. CDR3 length: 18 amino acids. After removal of 2 bases from V and 4 bases from J, the junction contained 11 bases not matched to a gene. Germline values: CDR1 LNHNV, CDR2 YYDKDF (reference sequence). This chain's CDR3 is CATSRTKGGQVYNSPLHF. The CDR3 bases are TGTGCCACCAGCAGAACTAAAGGAGGACAGGTTTATAATTCACCCCTCCACTTT.

This clone was seen a few times. V gene TRBV5-5 combines with J gene TRBJ1-5; weak D call: TRBD1 (6 bases). This CDR3 region has 14 residues. Looked up from germline, CDR1 is SGHKS and CDR2 is YYEKEE (reference sequence). Trimming pared 4 bases from V and 4 bases from J, leaving 12 bases between. The chain's CDR3 is CASSPTTGNQPQHF. The DNA for the CDR3 is TGTGCCAGCAGCCCCACAACAGGGAATCAGCCCCAGCATTTT.

The V and J genes are TRBV6-1 and TRBJ1-2; D uncertain. The CDR3 totals 12 residues. V was clipped by 3 bases and J by 7 bases, with 9 bases between them. CDR1 and CDR2 from the germline V gene are MNHNS and SASEGT. The CDR3 DNA follows: TGTGCCAGCAGTGAGCGCCTTACTGGCTACACCTTC. Its protein product is CASSERLTGYTF.

This chain connects TRBV7-3 to TRBJ1-1; D might be TRBD1 (6 bases). V lost 1 base and J lost 4, with 19 bases in between. From germline, CDR1 is SGHTA and CDR2 FQGTGA. The CDR3 spans 17 residues. CDR3 nucleotides: TGTGCCAGCAGCTTAATGGGGGCGCAGGGGAGTTTCACTGAAGCTTTCTTT. Its protein product is CASSLMGAQGSFTEAFF.

On this clone: A junction end diverges from the germline sequence, so it may reflect a read error. J is TRBJ1-5 and V is TRBV30; D is uncertain. CDR3 length: 13 amino acids. Germline assignment: CDR1 GTSNPN and CDR2 SVGIG (reference sequence). CDR3 DNA sequence: TGTGCCTGGAGTGCGGACGAAAATCGGCCCCAGCATTTT. This codes for CAWSADENRPQHF.

The CDR3 here is CAYQLGIYEKLFF. The CDR3 bases are TGTGCCTACCAGCTCGGAATATATGAAAAACTGTTTTTT. The J gene is TRBJ1-4, the V gene TRBV30, with unresolved D. The germline V gene encodes CDR1 GTSNPN and CDR2 SVGIG (reference sequence). The CDR3 length is 13 residues. Trimming removed 7 bases at V and 6 bases at J, with 15 bases between.

The rearrangement links TRBV5-1 to TRBJ1-1, with D maybe TRBD1 (5 bases). Germline V gene sequence: CDR1 SGHRS, CDR2 YFSETQ. Trimming removed 0 bases at V and 7 bases at J, with 10 bases between. This CDR3 region has 13 residues. CDR3 region: CASSLAEQGEAFF. The CDR3 nucleotides are TGCGCCAGCAGCTTGGCCGAGCAGGGTGAAGCTTTCTTT.

The chain links TRBV5-4 to TRBJ2-5, with 11 bases matching TRBD1. The CDR3 has 16 residues. The V gene end was trimmed by 1 base and the J gene end by 0 bases; junction bases not matched to a gene: 2. Germline lookup yields CDR1 SGHNT and CDR2 YYREEE (reference sequence). The CDR3 spells CASSLPGQGDQETQYF. Here the CDR3 DNA reads TGTGCCAGCAGCTTGCCGGGACAGGGGGACCAAGAGACCCAGTACTTC.

The chain employs TRBV28 and TRBJ2-5; D not certain. Trimming removed 2 bases at V and 5 bases at J, with 3 bases between. The CDR3 is 11 residues long. Germline V CDR1 and CDR2: MDHEN, SYDVKM. This CDR3 reads CASSLEETQYF. CDR3 nucleotides: TGTGCCAGCAGTTTAGAGGAGACCCAGTACTTC. Combining the CDR3 with reference TRBV28 and TRBJ2-5 gives the whole variable domain DVKVTQSSRYLVKRTGEKVFLECVQDMDHENMFWYRQDPGLGLRLIYFSYDVKMKEKGDIPEGYSVSREKKERFSLILESASTNQTSMYLCASSLEETQYFGPGTRLLVL.

V usage is TRBV4-1 and J usage is TRBJ1-1; TRBD1 might be the D (5 bases). CDR1 MGHRA and CDR2 YSYEKL come from the germline V gene. The V end lost 4 bases, the J end lost 2 bases, and 14 bases lay between the germline ends. The CDR3 length is 15 residues. This CDR3 is CASSLPTVSNTEAFF. CDR3 in DNA: TGCGCCAGCAGCCTTCCGACAGTGTCAAACACTGAAGCTTTCTTT.

The CDR3 is CASSSAGLAYEQYF. The CDR3 bases are TGTGCCAGCAGCTCTGCGGGACTAGCTTACGAGCAGTACTTC. The V gene is TRBV5-6, the J gene TRBJ2-7, with 9 nucleotides matching TRBD2. This CDR3 contains 14 residues. Germline V CDR1 and CDR2: SGHDT, YYEEEE. Trimming at V came to 3 bases and at J to 4 bases, leaving 5 bases not matched to a gene.

The V call is TRBV6-1, the J call TRBJ1-2; tentative D call: TRBD1 (6 bases). The V gene lost 6 bases and the J gene lost 8 bases, with 31 bases spanning the gap. The CDR3 sequence is 18 residues long. The germline gives CDR1 MNHNS, CDR2 SASEGT. DNA for the CDR3: TGTGCCAGCAGAGAACCGGAGTCAGGGGTTTCCCGACTCGGGGGCTACACCTTC. Protein product: CASREPESGVSRLGGYTF.

The J gene is TRBJ1-1, the V gene TRBV7-9, with a weak D call TRBD1 (5 bases). Trimming cost V 5 bases and J 0 bases, with 10 bases left between them. This CDR3 spans 14 amino acids. Germline V gene sequence: CDR1 SEHNR, CDR2 FQNEAQ (reference sequence). Written as DNA, the CDR3 is TGTGCCAGCAGCCTCGGGGGGGTGAACACTGAAGCTTTCTTT. Protein: CASSLGGVNTEAFF.